One and the same sample provided the 26 T cell receptor beta chains below, sequenced in a study of beta chain features in type 1 diabetes. Expressed TCRB transcripts were sequenced after all isolated RNA was converted to cDNA. TCRdb's copy holds only in-frame clones and misses some; the assay was immunoSEQ multiplex PCR. The data show almost 350,000 clones, roughly a fifth seen once. The sequencing sample was made of naive CD4+ T cells from blood. The source of these receptors is a woman between 18 and 29 years old in good health.

This clone has only a few counts. The J gene is TRBJ2-7, the V gene TRBV5-1, with D possibly being TRBD2 (6 bases). The V and J ends lost 2 bases and 6 bases respectively, with 12 bases between them. The length of the CDR3 is 13 residues. Germline CDR1 reads SGHRS; CDR2 reads YFSETQ. As DNA, the CDR3 is TGCGCCAGCAGCTTAGGAGGAGGGAGCGAGCAGTACTTC. Translated, it gives CASSLGGGSEQYF.

This sequence joins TRBV29-1 and TRBJ2-1, with D tentatively TRBD1 (6 bases). Trimming removed 3 bases from V and 7 bases from J, with 16 bases in between. The CDR3 covers 14 residues. The V gene's germline CDR1 is SQVTM and CDR2 ANQGSEA. CDR3 nucleotide sequence: TGCAGCGTTGACGGGACGCCCGACAGGAATGAGCAGTTCTTC. Translation: CSVDGTPDRNEQFF.

The chain is built from TRBV7-9 and TRBJ1-2, with D possibly being TRBD1 (6 bases). The length of the CDR3 is 13 residues. Germline V gene lookup returns CDR1 SEHNR and CDR2 FQNEAQ (reference sequence). The V end lost 3 bases, the J end lost 2 bases, and 7 bases lay between the germline ends. The CDR3 here is CASSFDRNYGYTF. The CDR3 nucleotides read TGTGCCAGCAGCTTCGACAGGAACTATGGCTACACCTTC.

J is TRBJ2-2 and V is TRBV5-1; TRBD2 matches 9 bases. The V segment lost 9 bases and the J segment 1 base; nucleotides outside the gene matches: 7. The germline V gene encodes CDR1 SGHRS and CDR2 YFSETQ. The CDR3 spans 15 residues. CDR3 in DNA: TGCGCCACCCGCCCGACTAGCGGGAACACCGGGGAGCTGTTTTTT. Translated: CATRPTSGNTGELFF. Based on the CDR3 plus reference TRBV5-1 and TRBJ2-2, the full variable domain is KAGVTQTPRYLIKTRGQQVTLSCSPISGHRSVSWYQQTPGQGLQFLFEYFSETQRNKGNFPGRFSGRQFSNSRSEMNVSTLELGDSALYLCATRPTSGNTGELFFGEGSRLTVL.

This clone was seen more than once but under ten times. This chain connects TRBV30 to TRBJ1-2; D perhaps matches TRBD1 (6 bases). V gave up 4 bases and J gave up 4 bases, with 13 bases separating them. The CDR3 is made up of 13 amino acids. Looked up from germline, CDR1 is GTSNPN and CDR2 is SVGIG (reference sequence). DNA for the CDR3: TGTGCCTGGAAAATGACAGGAATCTATGGCTACACCTTC. Amino acid sequence: CAWKMTGIYGYTF. The full variable domain, in which reference TRBV30 and TRBJ1-2 provide the parts outside the CDR3, is SQTIHQWPATLVQPVGSPLSLECTVEGTSNPNLYWYRQAAGRGLQLLFYSVGIGQISSEVPQNLSASRPQDRQFILSSKKLLLSDSGFYLCAWKMTGIYGYTFGSGTRLTVV.

V usage is TRBV19 and J usage is TRBJ1-5; D ambiguous. CDR1 is LNHDA, CDR2 SQIVND, per germline (reference sequence). V shed 3 bases and J shed 3 bases, with 9 bases lying between them. This CDR3 has 14 amino acids. Here the CDR3 DNA reads TGTGCCAGTAGTATTACCGGACTCAATCAGCCCCAGCATTTT. Translation gives CASSITGLNQPQHF.

V usage is TRBV7-3 and J usage is TRBJ2-5, with 8 nucleotides matching TRBD1. The V gene end was trimmed by 4 bases and the J gene end by 7 bases; junction bases not matched to a gene: 5. The CDR3 extends over 13 amino acids. Germline V gene sequence: CDR1 SGHTA, CDR2 FQGTGA. The CDR3 here is CASSSGQGGTQYF. In nucleotides, the CDR3 is TGTGCCAGCAGCTCCGGACAGGGAGGGACCCAGTACTTC. Complete variable domain (other parts from reference TRBV7-3 and TRBJ2-5): GAGVSQTPSNKVTEKGKYVELRCDPISGHTALYWYRQSLGQGPEFLIYFQGTGAADDSGLPNDRFFAVRPEGSVSTLKIQRTERGDSAVYLCASSSGQGGTQYFGPGTRLLVL.

The table lists this clone with a few counts. V usage is TRBV4-3 and J usage is TRBJ1-2; D unresolved. This CDR3 has 16 residues. Germline-derived CDR1 and CDR2 are LGHNA and YSLEER. With 1 base removed from V and 6 bases from J, the gap between germline ends came to 18 bases. CDR3 residues: CASSQVGRLGSNGYTF. CDR3 in DNA: TGCGCCAGCAGCCAAGTTGGCAGGCTTGGTTCGAATGGCTACACCTTC.

This clone has a handful of counts. The chain joins TRBV2 to TRBJ2-7; 9 nucleotides line up with TRBD1. The CDR3 runs 12 residues. Per germline, CDR1 SNHLY and CDR2 FYNNEI. V dropped 6 bases and J dropped 9; count of bases not matched to a gene: 6. Here the CDR3 reads CASSRTGERQYF. The CDR3 nucleotides are TGTGCCAGCAGCCGGACAGGGGAACGGCAGTACTTC.

This chain joins TRBV6-6 and TRBJ2-3; 7 positions match TRBD2. J gave up 2 bases and V 8 bases, and 4 bases lay outside the gene matches. CDR3 size: 13 residues. CDR1 MNHNY and CDR2 SVGAGI come from the germline V gene (reference sequence). The CDR3 DNA is TGTGCCAGCGGGAGGGTCCTCACAGATACGCAGTATTTT. It encodes CASGRVLTDTQYF.

The rearrangement uses TRBV2 and TRBJ1-2; D might be TRBD1 (6 bases). Germline lookup yields CDR1 SNHLY and CDR2 FYNNEI. The V end lost 6 bases, the J end lost 6 bases, and 8 bases lay between the germline ends. The CDR3 covers 11 residues. The CDR3 bases are TGTGCCAGCAGAAGGACAGATGGCTACACCTTC. Translation gives CASRRTDGYTF.

The CDR3 DNA sequence: TGCAGCGTTTCTAAGGGGACAGGGGTTATGAACACTGAAGCTTTCTTT. Translating it yields CSVSKGTGVMNTEAFF. The chain recombines TRBV29-1 with TRBJ1-1, with 10 bases identical to TRBD1. The CDR3 consists of 16 residues. Losses at the gene ends were 5 bases for V and 0 bases for J; bases not matched to a gene: 9. CDR1 and CDR2 from the germline V gene are SQVTM and ANQGSEA. Together with reference TRBV29-1 and TRBJ1-1, the CDR3 gives the full variable domain: SAVISQKPSRDICQRGTSLTIQCQVDSQVTMMFWYRQQPGQSLTLIATANQGSEATYESGFVIDKFPISRPNLTFSTLTVSNMSPEDSSIYLCSVSKGTGVMNTEAFFGQGTRLTVV.

The chain uses TRBV11-2 and TRBJ2-7; TRBD1 matches at 10 bases. Germline lookup yields CDR1 SGHAT and CDR2 FQNNGV. Losses at the gene ends were 6 bases for V and 3 bases for J; bases not matched to a gene: 8. The CDR3 extends over 15 amino acids. The CDR3 DNA follows: TGTGCCAGCAGATCCCTCCGGGACAGGGGCTACGAGCAGTACTTC. Protein product: CASRSLRDRGYEQYF.

The chain is built from TRBV6-5 and TRBJ1-2; TRBD1 aligns across 10 bases. Germline CDR1 and CDR2: MNHEY and SVGAGI. The CDR3 extends over 16 amino acids. The V and J ends lost 0 bases and 5 bases, in that order; junction bases with no gene match: 6. Written as DNA, the CDR3 is TGTGCCAGCAGTTACTCGCAAGGACAGGGGGAGTATGGCTACACCTTC. Translating gives CASSYSQGQGEYGYTF.

The DNA for the CDR3 is TGTGCCAGCAGCTTGCGGGTAGGCCTTCTGCAAGAGACCCAGTACTTC. It is translated as CASSLRVGLLQETQYF. V and J are TRBV7-2 and TRBJ2-5, with D tentatively TRBD2 (5 bases). Germline V CDR1 and CDR2: SGHTA, FQGNSA. The CDR3 contains 16 residues. Trimming stripped 3 bases from V and 2 bases from J, with 16 bases between.

This clone was detected a few times. This chain links TRBV9 with TRBJ2-3; tentatively, D is TRBD2 (5 bases). V was cut by 4 bases and J by 1 base, with 16 bases left in between. Germline lookup yields CDR1 SGDLS and CDR2 YYNGEE. This CDR3 has 16 residues. The CDR3 sequence: CASSLFVEAGTDTQYF. The CDR3 region has the DNA TGTGCCAGCAGCTTATTTGTGGAAGCGGGCACAGATACGCAGTATTTT. The variable domain in full, completed from reference TRBV9 and TRBJ2-3, reads DSGVTQTPKHLITATGQRVTLRCSPRSGDLSVYWYQQSLDQGLQFLIQYYNGEERAKGNILERFSAQQFPDLHSELNLSSLELGDSALYFCASSLFVEAGTDTQYFGPGTRLTVL.

The table lists this clone with a few counts. The chain couples TRBV7-9 to TRBJ1-1, with D uncertain. V dropped 3 bases and J dropped 5 bases, with 7 bases sitting between them. The CDR3 spans 12 residues. Germline loops: CDR1 SEHNR, CDR2 FQNEAQ (reference sequence). CDR3 sequence (DNA): TGTGCCAGCAGCTTCGTCTCGACTGAAGCTTTCTTT. Protein sequence: CASSFVSTEAFF. Full variable domain (missing parts from reference TRBV7-9 and TRBJ1-1): DTGVSQNPRHKITKRGQNVTFRCDPISEHNRLYWYRQTLGQGPEFLTYFQNEAQLEKSRLLSDRFSAERPKGSFSTLEIQRTEQGDSAMYLCASSFVSTEAFFGQGTRLTVV.

This clone was counted only a few times. The CDR3 protein is CASRGQSQETQYF. The CDR3 nucleotides are TGTGCCAGCAGAGGACAGAGCCAAGAGACCCAGTACTTC. V and J are TRBV2 and TRBJ2-5; D might be TRBD1 (6 bases). The CDR3 length is 13 residues. V gave up 6 bases and J gave up 1 base, with 9 bases separating them. Germline lookup yields CDR1 SNHLY and CDR2 FYNNEI.

This clone was seen only a few times. The CDR3 sequence is CASSRVAGDNEQFF. The CDR3 DNA reads TGTGCCAGCAGCCGGGTAGCGGGGGACAATGAGCAGTTCTTC. The chain uses TRBV5-4 and TRBJ2-1, with 9 bases fitting TRBD2. In germline, CDR1 is SGHNT, CDR2 YYREEE (reference sequence). After removal of 4 bases from V and 5 bases from J, the junction contained 4 bases not matched to a gene. The CDR3 is made up of 14 amino acids.

This rearrangement joins TRBV6-6 to TRBJ1-4, with 8 bases matching TRBD1. The CDR3 is made up of 13 amino acids. The V gene's germline CDR1 is MNHNY and CDR2 SVGAGI (reference sequence). J was trimmed by 5 bases and V by 5 bases; bases with no gene match: 1. CDR3 coding DNA: TGTGCCAGCAGTCGACAGGGGAATGAAAAACTGTTTTTT. Translated: CASSRQGNEKLFF.

The chain uses TRBV4-2 and TRBJ1-1; the D is unclear. Trimming stripped 2 bases from V and 1 base from J, with 8 bases between. Germline assignment: CDR1 LGHNA and CDR2 YNFKEQ. This CDR3 region has 14 residues. CDR3 nucleotides: TGTGCCAGCAGCCAAATACTCAAGAACACTGAAGCTTTCTTT. This codes for CASSQILKNTEAFF.

V and J are TRBV10-3 and TRBJ2-5; D not resolved. The CDR3 has 12 residues. In germline, CDR1 is ENHRY, CDR2 SYGVKD. Between the trimmed V and J ends, which lost 4 bases and 0 bases, there was a span of 3 bases. The DNA of the CDR3 is TGTGCCATCAGTGCCGACCAAGAGACCCAGTACTTC. Translated: CAISADQETQYF.

The chain couples TRBV6-5 to TRBJ2-1, with 10 positions matching TRBD2. CDR3 length: 16 residues. Germline-derived CDR1 and CDR2 are MNHEY and SVGAGI. The V and J ends lost 4 bases and 9 bases, in that order; junction bases with no gene match: 12. The CDR3 DNA follows: TGTGCCAGCAGTTCCACTAGCGGGATTGGACCCAGTGAGCAGTTCTTC. Amino acid sequence: CASSSTSGIGPSEQFF.

This clone was observed a few times. The chain uses TRBV5-4 and TRBJ2-7; TRBD2 matches 9 bases. This CDR3 is 16 amino acids long. V shed 2 bases, J shed 6 bases, and the junction held 12 bases outside the gene matches. Germline V gene sequence: CDR1 SGHNT, CDR2 YYREEE (reference sequence). CDR3 bases: TGTGCCAGCAGCTTCGGCGGGGGGGGCCTTTGGCGCGAGCAGTACTTC. It codes for CASSFGGGGLWREQYF.

There are a few counts of this clone. V is TRBV30 and J is TRBJ1-2; D may be TRBD1 (6 bases). Germline V gene lookup returns CDR1 GTSNPN and CDR2 SVGIG (reference sequence). Trimming removed 3 bases at V and 8 bases at J, with 16 bases between. The CDR3 covers 13 residues. The CDR3 here is CAWSAGVSFGYTF. Written as DNA, the CDR3 is TGTGCCTGGAGCGCAGGGGTTTCGTTCGGCTACACCTTC.

The chain couples TRBV14 to TRBJ1-1; D remains unclear. CDR1 is SGHDN and CDR2 is FVKESK in the germline V gene. The CDR3 has 13 amino acids. Trimming removed 9 bases from V and 0 bases from J, with 11 bases in between. The CDR3 DNA is TGTGCCAGTAGGCAGGTTATGAACACTGAAGCTTTCTTT. The encoded protein is CASRQVMNTEAFF. Full variable domain (outside the CDR3, taken from reference TRBV14 and TRBJ1-1): EAGVTQFPSHSVIEKGQTVTLRCDPISGHDNLYWYRRVMGKEIKFLLHFVKESKQDESGMPNNRFLAERTGGTYSTLKVQPAELEDSGVYFCASRQVMNTEAFFGQGTRLTVV.